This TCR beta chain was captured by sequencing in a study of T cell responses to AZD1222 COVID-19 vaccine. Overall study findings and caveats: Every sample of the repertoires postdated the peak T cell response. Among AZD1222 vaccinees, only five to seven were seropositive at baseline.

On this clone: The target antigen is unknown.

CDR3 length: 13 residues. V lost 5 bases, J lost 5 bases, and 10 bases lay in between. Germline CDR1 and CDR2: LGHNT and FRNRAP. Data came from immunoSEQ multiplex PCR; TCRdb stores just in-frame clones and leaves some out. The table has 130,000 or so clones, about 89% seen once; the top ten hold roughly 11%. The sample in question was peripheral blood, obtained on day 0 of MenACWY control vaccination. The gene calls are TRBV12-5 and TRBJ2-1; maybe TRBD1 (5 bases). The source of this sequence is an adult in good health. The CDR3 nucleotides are TGTGCTAGTGGTGTGACAGACCACAATGAGCAGTTCTTC. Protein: CASGVTDHNEQFF.